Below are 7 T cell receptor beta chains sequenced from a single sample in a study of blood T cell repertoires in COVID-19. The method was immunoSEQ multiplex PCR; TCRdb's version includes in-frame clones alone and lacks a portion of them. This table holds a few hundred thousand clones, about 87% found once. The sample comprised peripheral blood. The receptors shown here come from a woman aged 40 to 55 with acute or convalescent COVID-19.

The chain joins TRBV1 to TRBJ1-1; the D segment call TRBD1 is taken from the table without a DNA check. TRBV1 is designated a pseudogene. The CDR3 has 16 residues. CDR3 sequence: CTSSQAGGGSGTEAFF. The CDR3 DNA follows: TGCACCAGCAGCCAGGCAGGGGGAGGATCGGGAACTGAAGCTTTCTTT.

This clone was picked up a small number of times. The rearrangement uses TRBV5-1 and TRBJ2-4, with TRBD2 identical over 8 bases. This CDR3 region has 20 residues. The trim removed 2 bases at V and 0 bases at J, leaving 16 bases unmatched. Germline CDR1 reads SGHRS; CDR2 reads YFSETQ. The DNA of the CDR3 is TGCGCCAGCAGCTTCCACACGGGCGGGGGGCGGACACTAGCCAAAAACATTCAGTACTTC. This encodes CASSFHTGGGRTLAKNIQYF.

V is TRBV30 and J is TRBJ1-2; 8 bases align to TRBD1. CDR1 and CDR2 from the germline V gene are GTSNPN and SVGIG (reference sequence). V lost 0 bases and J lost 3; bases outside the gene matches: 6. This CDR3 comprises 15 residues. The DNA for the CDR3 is TGTGCCTGGAGTGTCAGGAGGACAGGGCACTATGGCTACACCTTC. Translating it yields CAWSVRRTGHYGYTF.

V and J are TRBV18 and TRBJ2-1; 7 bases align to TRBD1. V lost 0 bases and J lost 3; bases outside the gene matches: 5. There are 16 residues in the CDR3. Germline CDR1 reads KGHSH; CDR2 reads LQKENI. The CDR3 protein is CASSPPTGKGYNEQFF. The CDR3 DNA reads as TGTGCCAGCTCACCACCGACAGGGAAAGGCTACAATGAGCAGTTCTTC.

The CDR3 region has the DNA TGTGCCAGCAGCTTAGGAATAGCTAACTACGAGCAGTACGTC. It is translated as CASSLGIANYEQYV. The genes are TRBV11-2 and TRBJ2-7; the D is unclear. Trimming pared 1 base from V and 3 bases from J, leaving 10 bases between. In germline, CDR1 is SGHAT, CDR2 FQNNGV. This CDR3 comprises 14 residues.

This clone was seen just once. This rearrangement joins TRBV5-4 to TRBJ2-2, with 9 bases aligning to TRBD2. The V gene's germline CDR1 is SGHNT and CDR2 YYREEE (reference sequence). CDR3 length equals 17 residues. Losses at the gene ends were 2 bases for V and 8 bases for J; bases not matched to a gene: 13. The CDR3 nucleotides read TGTGCCAGCAGCTTCGTAGCGGGGGCCCCAATTAGGGGGGAGCTGTTTTTT. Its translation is CASSFVAGAPIRGELFF.

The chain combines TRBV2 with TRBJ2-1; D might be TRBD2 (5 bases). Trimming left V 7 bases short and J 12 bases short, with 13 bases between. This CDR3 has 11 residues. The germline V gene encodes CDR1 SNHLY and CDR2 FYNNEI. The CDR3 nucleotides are TGTGCCAGCACCCTCCTAGCTGCGCAGTTCTTC. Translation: CASTLLAAQFF.